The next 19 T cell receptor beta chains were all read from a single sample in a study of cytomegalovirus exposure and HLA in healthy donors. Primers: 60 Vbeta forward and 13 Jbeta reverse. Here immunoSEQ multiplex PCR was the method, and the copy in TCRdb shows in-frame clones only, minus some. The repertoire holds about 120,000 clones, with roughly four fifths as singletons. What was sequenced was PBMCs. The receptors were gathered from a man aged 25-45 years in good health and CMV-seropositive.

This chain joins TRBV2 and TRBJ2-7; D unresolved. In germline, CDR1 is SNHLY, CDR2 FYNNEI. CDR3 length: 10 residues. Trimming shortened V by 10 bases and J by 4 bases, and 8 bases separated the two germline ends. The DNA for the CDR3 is TGTGCCACGTTTCTTTACGAGCAGTACTTC. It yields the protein CATFLYEQYF. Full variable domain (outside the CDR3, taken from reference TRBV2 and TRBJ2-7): EPEVTQTPSHQVTQMGQEVILRCVPISNHLYFYWYRQILGQKVEFLVSFYNNEISEKSEIFDDQFSVERPDGSNFTLKIRSTKLEDSAMYFCATFLYEQYFGPGTRLTVT.

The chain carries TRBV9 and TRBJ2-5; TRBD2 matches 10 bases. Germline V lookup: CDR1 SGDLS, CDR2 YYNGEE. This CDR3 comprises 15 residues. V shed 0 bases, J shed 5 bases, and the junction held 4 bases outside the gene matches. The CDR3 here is CASSVELAGWETQYF. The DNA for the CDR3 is TGTGCCAGCAGCGTAGAACTAGCGGGATGGGAGACCCAGTACTTC.

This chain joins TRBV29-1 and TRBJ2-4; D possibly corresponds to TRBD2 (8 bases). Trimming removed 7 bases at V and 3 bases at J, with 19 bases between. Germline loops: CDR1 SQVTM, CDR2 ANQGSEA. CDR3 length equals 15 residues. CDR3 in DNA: TGCAGCGCCGGGAGGGGGCCAGACTTCAAAAACATTCAGTACTTC. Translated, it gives CSAGRGPDFKNIQYF.

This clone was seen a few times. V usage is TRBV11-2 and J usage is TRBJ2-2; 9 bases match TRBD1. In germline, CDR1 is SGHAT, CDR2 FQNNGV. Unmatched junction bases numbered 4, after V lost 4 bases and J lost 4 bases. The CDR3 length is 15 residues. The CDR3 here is CASSSNRGPTGELFF. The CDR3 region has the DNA TGTGCCAGCAGCTCGAACAGGGGGCCCACCGGGGAGCTGTTTTTT. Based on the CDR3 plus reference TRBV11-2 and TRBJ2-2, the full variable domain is EAGVAQSPRYKIIEKRQSVAFWCNPISGHATLYWYQQILGQGPKLLIQFQNNGVVDDSQLPKDRFSAERLKGVDSTLKIQPAKLEDSAVYLCASSSNRGPTGELFFGEGSRLTVL.

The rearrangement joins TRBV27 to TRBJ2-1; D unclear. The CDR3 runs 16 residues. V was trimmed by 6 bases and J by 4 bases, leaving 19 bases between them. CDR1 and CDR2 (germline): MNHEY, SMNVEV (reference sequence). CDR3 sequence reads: CASSTPPGRPYNEQFF. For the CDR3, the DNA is TGTGCCAGCAGCACCCCACCAGGCAGGCCTTACAATGAGCAGTTCTTC.

The CDR3 DNA reads as TGCGCCAGCACCCGGACAGGGTACACCGGGGAGCTGTTTTTT. It codes for CASTRTGYTGELFF. The chain recombines TRBV4-1 with TRBJ2-2, with TRBD1 identical over 8 bases. With V trimmed by 7 bases and J by 3 bases, 4 bases remained unmatched. CDR3 length: 14 amino acids. Germline lookup yields CDR1 MGHRA and CDR2 YSYEKL.

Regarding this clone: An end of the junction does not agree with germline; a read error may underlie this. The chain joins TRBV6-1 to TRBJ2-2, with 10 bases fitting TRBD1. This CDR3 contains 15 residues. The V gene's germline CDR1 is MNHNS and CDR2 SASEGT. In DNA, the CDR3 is TGTGCCAGCAGCGAAGGGACAGGGGACACCGGGGAGCTGTTTTTT. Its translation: CASSEGTGDTGELFF.

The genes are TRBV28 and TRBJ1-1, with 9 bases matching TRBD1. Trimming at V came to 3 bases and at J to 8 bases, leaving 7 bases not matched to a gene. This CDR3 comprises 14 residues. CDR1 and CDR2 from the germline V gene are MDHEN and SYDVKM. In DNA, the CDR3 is TGTGCCAGCAGTTTTTCTAGGGACAGGGACGAAGCTTTCTTT. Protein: CASSFSRDRDEAFF.

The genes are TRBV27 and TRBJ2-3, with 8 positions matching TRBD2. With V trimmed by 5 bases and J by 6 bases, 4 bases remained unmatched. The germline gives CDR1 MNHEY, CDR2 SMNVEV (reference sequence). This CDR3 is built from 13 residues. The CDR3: CASSPRGGDTQYF. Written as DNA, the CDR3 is TGTGCCAGCAGTCCCCGGGGGGGGGATACGCAGTATTTT.

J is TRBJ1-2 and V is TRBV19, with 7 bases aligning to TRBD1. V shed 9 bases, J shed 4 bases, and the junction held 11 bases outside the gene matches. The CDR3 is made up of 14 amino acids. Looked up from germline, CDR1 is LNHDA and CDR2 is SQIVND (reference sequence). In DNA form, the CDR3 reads TGTGCCAGCCGTGGGACAGACAGGATCTATGGCTACACCTTC. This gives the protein CASRGTDRIYGYTF.

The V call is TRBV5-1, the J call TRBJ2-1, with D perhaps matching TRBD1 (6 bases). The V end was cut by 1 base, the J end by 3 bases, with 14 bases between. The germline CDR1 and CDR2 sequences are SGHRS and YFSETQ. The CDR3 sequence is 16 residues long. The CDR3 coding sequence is TGCGCCAGCAGCTTGCGACGGTCAGGGGACTACAATGAGCAGTTCTTC. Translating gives CASSLRRSGDYNEQFF.

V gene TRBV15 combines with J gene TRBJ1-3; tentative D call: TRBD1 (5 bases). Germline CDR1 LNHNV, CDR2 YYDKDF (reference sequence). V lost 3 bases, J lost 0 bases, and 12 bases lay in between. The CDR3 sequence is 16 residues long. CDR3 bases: TGTGCCACCAGCAGGGAGACAGTCCGCTCTGGAAACACCATATATTTT. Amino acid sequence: CATSRETVRSGNTIYF.

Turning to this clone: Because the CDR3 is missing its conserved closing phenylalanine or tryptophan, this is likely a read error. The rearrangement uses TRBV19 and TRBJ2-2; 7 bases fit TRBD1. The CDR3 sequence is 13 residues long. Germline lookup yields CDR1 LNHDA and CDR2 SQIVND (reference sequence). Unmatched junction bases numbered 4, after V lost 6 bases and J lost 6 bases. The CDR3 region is CASRTGSAGELFV. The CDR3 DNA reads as TGTGCCAGTAGGACAGGGTCGGCCGGGGAGCTGTTTGTT.

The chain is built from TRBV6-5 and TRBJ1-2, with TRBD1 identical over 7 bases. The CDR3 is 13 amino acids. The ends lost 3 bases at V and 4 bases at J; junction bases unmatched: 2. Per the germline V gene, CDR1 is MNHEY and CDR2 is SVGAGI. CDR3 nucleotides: TGTGCCAGCAGTTATCGACAGGGCTATGGCTACACCTTC. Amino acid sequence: CASSYRQGYGYTF.

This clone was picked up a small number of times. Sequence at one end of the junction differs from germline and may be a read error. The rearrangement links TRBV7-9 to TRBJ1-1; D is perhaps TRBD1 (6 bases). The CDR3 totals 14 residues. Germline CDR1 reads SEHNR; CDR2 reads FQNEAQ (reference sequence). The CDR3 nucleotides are TGTTCCAGCAGCCAAAGGGGGGGGCGAACTGAAGCTTTCTTT. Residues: CSSSQRGGRTEAFF.

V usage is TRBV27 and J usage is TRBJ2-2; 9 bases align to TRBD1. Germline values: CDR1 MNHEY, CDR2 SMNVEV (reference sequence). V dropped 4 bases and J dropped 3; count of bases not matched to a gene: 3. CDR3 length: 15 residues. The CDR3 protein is CASSYRGRDTGELFF. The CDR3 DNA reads TGTGCCAGCAGTTACAGGGGGCGGGACACCGGGGAGCTGTTTTTT.

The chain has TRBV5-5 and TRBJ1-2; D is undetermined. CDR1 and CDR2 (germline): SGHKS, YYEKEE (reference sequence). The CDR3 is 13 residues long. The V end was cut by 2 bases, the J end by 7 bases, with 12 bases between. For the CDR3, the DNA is TGTGCCAGCAGCTTACGGTGGAGTGGTGGCTACACCTTC. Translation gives CASSLRWSGGYTF.

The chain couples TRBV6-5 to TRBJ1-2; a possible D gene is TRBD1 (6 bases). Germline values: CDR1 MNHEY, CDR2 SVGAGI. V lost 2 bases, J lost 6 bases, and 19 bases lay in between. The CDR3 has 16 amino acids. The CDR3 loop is CASSYQTGHLLNGYTF. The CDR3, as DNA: TGTGCCAGCAGTTACCAGACAGGACACTTGTTAAATGGCTACACCTTC.

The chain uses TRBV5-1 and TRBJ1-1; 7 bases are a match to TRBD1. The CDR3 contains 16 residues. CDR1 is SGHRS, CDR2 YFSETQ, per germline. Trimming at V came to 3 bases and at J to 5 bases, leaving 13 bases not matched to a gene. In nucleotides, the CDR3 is TGCGCCAGCAGCTCCAGCGGCCAGGGGGGATATACTGAAGCTTTCTTT. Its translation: CASSSSGQGGYTEAFF.